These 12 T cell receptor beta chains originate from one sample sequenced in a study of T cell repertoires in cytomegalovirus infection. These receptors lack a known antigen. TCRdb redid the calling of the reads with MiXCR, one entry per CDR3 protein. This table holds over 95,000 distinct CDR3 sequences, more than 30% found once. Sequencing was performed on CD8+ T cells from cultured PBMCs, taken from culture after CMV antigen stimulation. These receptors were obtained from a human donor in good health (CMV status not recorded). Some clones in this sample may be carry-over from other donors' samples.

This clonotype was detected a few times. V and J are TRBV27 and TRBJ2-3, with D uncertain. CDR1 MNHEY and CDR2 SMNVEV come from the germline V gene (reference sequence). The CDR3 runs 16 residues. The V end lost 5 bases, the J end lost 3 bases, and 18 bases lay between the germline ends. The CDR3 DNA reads TGTGCCAGCAGTGTTGACTGGTCTGGGATTACAGATACGCAGTATTTT. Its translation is CASSVDWSGITDTQYF.

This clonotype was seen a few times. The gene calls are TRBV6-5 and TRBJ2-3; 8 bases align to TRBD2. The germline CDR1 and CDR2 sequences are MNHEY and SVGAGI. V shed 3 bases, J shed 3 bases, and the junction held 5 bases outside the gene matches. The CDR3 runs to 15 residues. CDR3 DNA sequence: TGTGCCAGCAGTTATGGGAGCGGGGGAACAGATACGCAGTATTTT. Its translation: CASSYGSGGTDTQYF.

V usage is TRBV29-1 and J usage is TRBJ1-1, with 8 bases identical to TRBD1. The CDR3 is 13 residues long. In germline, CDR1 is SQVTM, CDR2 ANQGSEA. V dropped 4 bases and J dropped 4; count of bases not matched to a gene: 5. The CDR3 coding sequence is TGCAGCGTTGCAGGGGGCGGGAGCACTGAAGCTTTCTTT. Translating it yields CSVAGGGSTEAFF.

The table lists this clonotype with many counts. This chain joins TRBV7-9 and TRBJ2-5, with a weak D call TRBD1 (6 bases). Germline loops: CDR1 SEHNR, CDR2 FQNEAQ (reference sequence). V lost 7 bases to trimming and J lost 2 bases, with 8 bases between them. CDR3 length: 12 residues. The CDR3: CASNTGQETQYF. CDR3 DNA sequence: TGTGCCAGCAATACAGGGCAAGAGACCCAGTACTTC.

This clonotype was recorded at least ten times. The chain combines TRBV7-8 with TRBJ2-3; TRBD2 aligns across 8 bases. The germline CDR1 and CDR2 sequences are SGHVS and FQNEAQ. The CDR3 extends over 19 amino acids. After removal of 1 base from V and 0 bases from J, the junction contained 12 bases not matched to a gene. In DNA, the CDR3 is TGTGCCAGCAGCTTAGTGGCGGGAGGTCTGAGCCGGAGCACAGATACGCAGTATTTT. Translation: CASSLVAGGLSRSTDTQYF. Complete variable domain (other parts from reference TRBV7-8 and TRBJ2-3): GAGVSQSPRYKVAKRGQDVALRCDPISGHVSLFWYQQALGQGPEFLTYFQNEAQLDKSGLPSDRFFAERPEGSVSTLKIQRTQQEDSAVYLCASSLVAGGLSRSTDTQYFGPGTRLTVL.

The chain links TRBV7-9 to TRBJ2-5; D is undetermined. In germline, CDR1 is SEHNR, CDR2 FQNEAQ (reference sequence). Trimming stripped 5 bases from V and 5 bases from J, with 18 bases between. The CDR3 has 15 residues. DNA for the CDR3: TGTGCCAGCAGCCCCCCTATGTCCCTGGGGGAGACCCAGTACTTC. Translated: CASSPPMSLGETQYF.

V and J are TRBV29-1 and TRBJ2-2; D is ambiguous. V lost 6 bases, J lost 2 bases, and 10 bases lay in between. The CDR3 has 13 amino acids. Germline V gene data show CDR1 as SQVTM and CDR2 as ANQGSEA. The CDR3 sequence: CSVEAQNTGELFF. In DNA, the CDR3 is TGCAGCGTAGAGGCACAAAACACCGGGGAGCTGTTTTTT.

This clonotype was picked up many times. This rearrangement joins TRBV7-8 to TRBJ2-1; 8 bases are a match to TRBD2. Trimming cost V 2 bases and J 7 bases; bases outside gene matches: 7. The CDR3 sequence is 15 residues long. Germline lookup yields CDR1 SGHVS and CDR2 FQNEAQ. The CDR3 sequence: CASSLIGGAGNEQFF. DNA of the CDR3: TGTGCCAGCAGCTTAATCGGGGGGGCGGGGAATGAGCAGTTCTTC.

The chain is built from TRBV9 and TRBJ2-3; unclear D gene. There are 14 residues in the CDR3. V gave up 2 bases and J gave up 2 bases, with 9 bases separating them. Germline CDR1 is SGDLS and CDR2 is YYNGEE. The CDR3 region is CASSVWASTDTQYF. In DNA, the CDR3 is TGTGCCAGCAGCGTGTGGGCGTCCACAGATACGCAGTATTTT.

CDR3 nucleotide sequence: TGTGCCAGCAGCCCACGGTCGGTGGGTTCGTCCTACGAGCAGTACTTC. Amino acid sequence: CASSPRSVGSSYEQYF. The rearrangement links TRBV28 to TRBJ2-7; D is uncertain. This CDR3 is 16 amino acids long. Trimming shortened V by 6 bases and J by 1 base, and 19 bases separated the two germline ends. Germline assignment: CDR1 MDHEN and CDR2 SYDVKM.

The CDR3 DNA follows: TGTGCCATCACCTACTCCTACGAGCAGTACTTC. This sequence encodes CAITYSYEQYF. The chain links TRBV6-1 to TRBJ2-7; unclear D gene. Germline CDR1 reads MNHNS; CDR2 reads SASEGT. V was cut by 10 bases and J by 0 bases, with 7 bases left in between. CDR3 length: 11 amino acids.

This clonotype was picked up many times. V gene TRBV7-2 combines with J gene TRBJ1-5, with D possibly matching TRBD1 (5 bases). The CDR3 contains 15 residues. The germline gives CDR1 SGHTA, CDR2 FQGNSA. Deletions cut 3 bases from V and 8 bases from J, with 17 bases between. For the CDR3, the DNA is TGTGCCAGCAGCTTTCAACCACTGGGGGGAGAGCCCCAGCATTTT. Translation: CASSFQPLGGEPQHF.